This T cell receptor (beta chain) was documented in a study of blood T cells in healthy people across ages. Overall study findings and caveats: When one million T cells were used, diversity estimates were thought to be underestimates.

A sample-barcoded 5' primer and a J-beta primer mix were used in a second PCR of about 7 to 12 cycles. Unique molecular identifiers of 12 random nucleotides labeled each cDNA. At least 3 million CDR3-containing paired-end reads were obtained per sample. TCRdb recomputed calls from the 5' RACE reads with MiXCR, one row per CDR3 protein. The repertoire holds about 780,000 distinct CDR3 sequences, with about half as singletons. Many counts were recorded for this clonotype. Its target is not known. The clonotype comes from a man aged 80 or over in good health. Material for sequencing was blood.

This CDR3 reads CASSLASGSGNIQYF. The DNA for the CDR3 is TGTGCCAGCAGTTTGGCTAGCGGGAGCGGAAACATTCAGTACTTC. The gene calls are TRBV12-3 or TRBV12-4 and TRBJ2-4; 10 bases are a match to TRBD2. The CDR3 covers 15 residues. J was trimmed by 6 bases and V by 3 bases; bases with no gene match: 5.